A single sample gave rise to the 19 T cell receptor beta chains below, sequenced in a study of shared clonotypes between healthy human individuals. Sequencing was performed with immunoSEQ multiplex PCR; in TCRdb, only in-frame clones are kept and a portion is missing. The sample gives about 2.2 million clones, about 94% of which show up once; over 1.5% is in the top ten. Naive CD8 cells, CD45RO-negative and positively selected for CCR7, excluded terminally differentiated effector memory CD45RA+ cells. Sequencing used naive CD8+ T cells from PBMCs. These receptors all come from a man younger than 35 in good health. Some clones in this sample may be carry-over from other donors' samples.

V and J are TRBV29-1 and TRBJ2-3; 12 nucleotides align to TRBD2. The length of the CDR3 is 15 residues. The germline V gene has CDR1 SQVTM and CDR2 ANQGSEA. With V trimmed by 6 bases and J by 5 bases, 9 bases remained unmatched. CDR3 residues: CSVLGGLAGLDTQYF. CDR3 nucleotide sequence: TGCAGCGTCTTAGGGGGACTAGCGGGTTTAGATACGCAGTATTTT.

The gene calls are TRBV28 and TRBJ1-4, with D possibly being TRBD1 (6 bases). Germline lookup yields CDR1 MDHEN and CDR2 SYDVKM. This CDR3 comprises 16 residues. V lost 2 bases, J lost 7 bases, and 17 bases lay in between. CDR3 nucleotide sequence: TGTGCCAGCAGTTTACGGGGGGCGCAGATTGGTGAAAAACTGTTTTTT. It specifies CASSLRGAQIGEKLFF.

The J gene is TRBJ1-1, the V gene TRBV19; D unclear. V was shortened by 0 bases and J by 1 base, with 15 bases between the two germline ends. This CDR3 has 17 amino acids. Germline assignment: CDR1 LNHDA and CDR2 SQIVND (reference sequence). Here the CDR3 reads CASSIDPGYGRNTEAFF. The DNA for the CDR3 is TGTGCCAGTAGTATAGATCCAGGCTACGGACGGAACACTGAAGCTTTCTTT.

As to this clone: The same CDR3 can be traced to other DNA sequences in this sample. The genes are TRBV9 and TRBJ2-2; no definite D call. This CDR3 contains 13 residues. Germline CDR1 is SGDLS and CDR2 is YYNGEE. The V end lost 0 bases, the J end lost 5 bases, and 5 bases lay between the germline ends. The CDR3 sequence is CASSVGRTGELFF. The CDR3 DNA reads TGTGCCAGCAGCGTAGGTAGGACCGGGGAGCTGTTTTTT.

This chain links TRBV30 with TRBJ1-6; tentative D call: TRBD1 (6 bases). Germline CDR1 reads GTSNPN; CDR2 reads SVGIG (reference sequence). The CDR3 is 15 residues long. V was pared by 2 bases and J by 3 bases, with 11 bases between. This CDR3 reads CAWSKQGDYNSPLHF. The CDR3 DNA reads TGTGCCTGGAGTAAACAGGGAGACTATAATTCACCCCTCCACTTT. Supplemented by reference TRBV30 and TRBJ1-6, the full variable domain reads SQTIHQWPATLVQPVGSPLSLECTVEGTSNPNLYWYRQAAGRGLQLLFYSVGIGQISSEVPQNLSASRPQDRQFILSSKKLLLSDSGFYLCAWSKQGDYNSPLHFGNGTRLTVT.

The chain recombines TRBV6-4 with TRBJ2-2; TRBD1 matches at 7 bases. This CDR3 contains 15 residues. Germline trimming cut 5 bases from V and 6 bases from J; bases unmatched to any gene: 9. From germline, CDR1 is MRHNA and CDR2 SNTAGT. For the CDR3, the DNA is TGTGCCAGCAGTAGCCGACAGGGTCATCCCGGGGAGCTGTTTTTT. Amino acids: CASSSRQGHPGELFF.

J is TRBJ2-1 and V is TRBV7-6; 10 nucleotides agree with TRBD2. Germline V gene sequence: CDR1 SGHVS, CDR2 FNYEAQ. This CDR3 is built from 15 residues. The V segment lost 4 bases and the J segment 7 bases; nucleotides outside the gene matches: 7. CDR3 bases: TGTGCCAGCAGCTCCGGCCCTAGCGGGGGAAATGAGCAGTTCTTC. Amino acid sequence: CASSSGPSGGNEQFF.

The J gene is TRBJ1-6, the V gene TRBV27; 8 nucleotides align to TRBD1. CDR3 length: 14 residues. Germline trimming cut 2 bases from V and 7 bases from J; bases unmatched to any gene: 1. Germline loops: CDR1 MNHEY, CDR2 SMNVEV (reference sequence). CDR3 residues: CASSLQGANSPLHF. For the CDR3, the DNA is TGTGCCAGCAGTTTACAGGGGGCGAATTCACCCCTCCACTTT.

This chain connects TRBV29-1 to TRBJ2-7, with a tentative D call TRBD2 (5 bases). V dropped 7 bases and J dropped 4 bases, with 14 bases sitting between them. Germline lookup yields CDR1 SQVTM and CDR2 ANQGSEA. The CDR3 is 12 residues long. The CDR3 is CSGKKSGYEQYF. The CDR3 bases are TGCAGCGGAAAAAAGTCGGGGTACGAGCAGTACTTC.

V gene TRBV19 combines with J gene TRBJ1-2, with D uncertain. The CDR3 sequence is 12 residues long. Looked up from germline, CDR1 is LNHDA and CDR2 is SQIVND (reference sequence). V was pared by 6 bases and J by 4 bases, with 9 bases between. CDR3 nucleotide sequence: TGTGCCAGTAGCGGTCCCATCTATGGCTACACCTTC. This translates into CASSGPIYGYTF.

The chain couples TRBV9 to TRBJ1-1; possibly TRBD1 for D (6 bases). CDR3 length: 14 amino acids. From germline, CDR1 is SGDLS and CDR2 YYNGEE. Trimming pared 3 bases from V and 6 bases from J, leaving 15 bases between. CDR3 amino acids: CASSDEQGGAEAFF. The CDR3 DNA is TGTGCCAGCAGCGATGAACAGGGAGGGGCTGAAGCTTTCTTT.

J is TRBJ1-2 and V is TRBV7-9; D uncertain. This CDR3 is built from 12 residues. Germline V gives CDR1 SEHNR, CDR2 FQNEAQ (reference sequence). The V end was cut by 5 bases, the J end by 6 bases, with 10 bases between. CDR3 sequence: CASSGGRDGYTF. The CDR3 DNA is TGTGCCAGCAGCGGAGGGCGAGATGGCTACACCTTC.

V and J are TRBV10-1 and TRBJ2-2; D is uncertain. The V and J ends lost 5 bases and 4 bases respectively, with 11 bases between them. There are 14 residues in the CDR3. Germline CDR1 is WNHNN and CDR2 is SYGVQD (reference sequence). The CDR3: CASSLTSFTGELFF. CDR3 bases: TGCGCCAGCAGTTTAACCTCGTTCACCGGGGAGCTGTTTTTT.

The genes are TRBV28 and TRBJ2-1; D is possibly TRBD2 (6 bases). The CDR3 spans 15 residues. Germline CDR1 reads MDHEN; CDR2 reads SYDVKM. The V and J ends lost 7 bases and 4 bases respectively, with 17 bases between them. The CDR3 DNA is TGTGCCAGCACTCCCGGGGCTAGCGTATACAATGAGCAGTTCTTC. Encoded protein: CASTPGASVYNEQFF.

The rearrangement joins TRBV15 to TRBJ1-1; the D gene is possibly TRBD1 (5 bases). Trimming removed 1 base at V and 4 bases at J, with 10 bases between. The CDR3 is 14 residues long. Germline V gene data show CDR1 as LNHNV and CDR2 as YYDKDF (reference sequence). CDR3 in DNA: TGTGCCACCAGCAGAGGGGGGGAGGCCACTGAAGCTTTCTTT. Translating gives CATSRGGEATEAFF.

This sequence joins TRBV28 and TRBJ1-4; D is ambiguous. The CDR3 consists of 15 residues. CDR1 MDHEN and CDR2 SYDVKM come from the germline V gene. V was trimmed by 3 bases and J by 0 bases, leaving 8 bases between them. CDR3 nucleotide sequence: TGTGCCAGCAGTTTCTGGGGTGCAACTAATGAAAAACTGTTTTTT. This sequence encodes CASSFWGATNEKLFF.

The chain links TRBV7-9 to TRBJ2-7; tentatively, D is TRBD1 or TRBD2 (5 bases each). This CDR3 is 16 amino acids long. Trimming took off 5 bases at V and 1 base at J, with 18 bases between the two ends. Per the germline V gene, CDR1 is SEHNR and CDR2 is FQNEAQ (reference sequence). CDR3 residues: CASSLEGGHHSYEQYF. CDR3 coding DNA: TGTGCCAGCAGCCTAGAGGGCGGACACCATTCCTACGAGCAGTACTTC.

The chain joins TRBV7-2 to TRBJ1-4; D is unclear. The CDR3 runs 13 residues. V was cut by 1 base and J by 8 bases, with 8 bases left in between. Germline values: CDR1 SGHTA, CDR2 FQGNSA. The CDR3 sequence is CASSLDPEEKLFF. The CDR3 DNA reads TGTGCCAGCAGCTTAGATCCAGAAGAAAAACTGTTTTTT.

This rearrangement joins TRBV4-3 to TRBJ2-7; a weak D match, TRBD1 (5 bases). Germline V gene sequence: CDR1 LGHNA, CDR2 YSLEER. The CDR3 length is 16 residues. V was trimmed by 3 bases and J by 3 bases, leaving 18 bases between them. The CDR3 coding sequence is TGCGCCAGCAGCCAGACAAGACGGTCAGGGATCTACGAGCAGTACTTC. This translates into CASSQTRRSGIYEQYF.